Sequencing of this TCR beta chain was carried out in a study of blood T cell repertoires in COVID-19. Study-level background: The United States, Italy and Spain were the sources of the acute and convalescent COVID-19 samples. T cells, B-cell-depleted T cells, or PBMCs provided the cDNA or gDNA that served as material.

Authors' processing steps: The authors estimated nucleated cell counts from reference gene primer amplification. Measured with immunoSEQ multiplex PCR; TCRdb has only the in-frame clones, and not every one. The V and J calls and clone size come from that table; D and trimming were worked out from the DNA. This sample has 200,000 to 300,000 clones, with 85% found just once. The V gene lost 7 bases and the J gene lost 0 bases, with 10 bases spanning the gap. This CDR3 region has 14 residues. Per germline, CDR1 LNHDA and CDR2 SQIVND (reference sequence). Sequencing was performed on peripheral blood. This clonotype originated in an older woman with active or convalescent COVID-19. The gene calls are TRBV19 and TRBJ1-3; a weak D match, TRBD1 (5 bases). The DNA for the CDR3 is TGTGCCAGTACCCGCAGGGCCTCTGGAAACACCATATATTTT. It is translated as CASTRRASGNTIYF.